Below, one TCR beta chain is given with its context. Antigen unknown. This entry belongs to a study of cytomegalovirus exposure and HLA in healthy donors. About the study: The study placed less than 90% of its approximately 380 genotyped donors in the Caucasian-associated ancestry cluster. General study findings and limits: Earlier results showed most TCR beta V segments being productive about 87% or about 30% of the time. An Asian-associated ancestry cluster reportedly showed fewer N-insertions than the roughly 600-donor mean in a later analysis. Reports showed the classifier diagnosing cytomegalovirus status with high specificity and sensitivity.

Germline V gives CDR1 LNHDA, CDR2 SQIVND (reference sequence). V lost 6 bases and J lost 6, with 9 bases in between. CDR3 length equals 12 residues. PCR employed 60 Vbeta and 13 Jbeta primers. Method: immunoSEQ multiplex PCR; TCRdb's copy keeps in-frame clones and lacks some. Of some 200,000 clones listed, roughly 80% are singletons. The sequencing input was PBMCs. The chain carries TRBV19 and TRBJ2-4; possibly TRBD2 for D (6 bases). This receptor was taken from a man aged 35-49 years in good health and CMV-seropositive. The CDR3 is CASRGLSNIQYF. The CDR3 region has the DNA TGTGCCAGTAGGGGACTCTCAAACATTCAGTACTTC.